Shown below are 31 T cell receptor beta chains from a single sample sequenced in a study of tissue T cells after allogeneic stem cell transplantation. Sample time point: mouse harvest day 14 after allogeneic transplant. Tail vein injection delivered 10^7 T-cell-depleted bone marrow cells and 10^6 splenic CD5+ T cells. Sequenced by immunoSEQ multiplex PCR; TCRdb stores in-frame clones only, minus some. Of more than 6,500 clones in the sample, around a third were seen once. The specimen was skin. These receptors all stem from a female BALB/c mouse given C57BL/6 T cells with graft-versus-host disease after an allogeneic hematopoietic cell transplant.

In its sample, this clone ranks as medium-sized. Mouse gene names apply. The read is 1 residue too short to cover the CDR3 end, so that end is filled in from the germline J gene. The chain joins TRBV26 to TRBJ2-4; D is undetermined. CDR1 and CDR2 (germline): KGHPV, FQNQEV (reference sequence). The CDR3 has 12 amino acids. Trimming left V 0 bases short and J 8 bases short, with 6 bases between. CDR3 DNA (partial): TGTGCCAGCAGTCTGTCGGATACCACCTTGTAC. Amino acid sequence: CASSLSDTTLY. The CDR3, in full, reads CASSLSDTTLYF.

With respect to this clone: The germline and genes are mouse ones. The CDR3 end is not reached by the read, which stops 1 residue before it; the germline J gene fills it in. The chain carries TRBV26 and TRBJ1-3; D is ambiguous. Per germline, CDR1 KGHPV and CDR2 FQNQEV (reference sequence). This CDR3 is 13 amino acids long. The V end lost 3 bases, the J end lost 1 base, and 4 bases lay between the germline ends. Incomplete CDR3 DNA: TGTGCCAGCAGTCTTCAATCTGGAAATACGCTCTAT. This codes for CASSLQSGNTLY. The CDR3, in full, reads CASSLQSGNTLYF.

Concerning this clone itself: Genes and germline are mouse. The read halts 1 residue ahead of the CDR3 end, with the missing end drawn from the germline J gene. The chain employs TRBV16 and TRBJ2-4; 12 bases align to TRBD2. Trimming removed 5 bases from V and 5 bases from J; junction bases left unmatched: 8. The CDR3 has 16 residues. The germline V gene encodes CDR1 SGHSA and CDR2 FRNQAP. The CDR3 loop is CASSIDWGGAGNTLYF. The sequenced part of the CDR3 DNA is TGTGCAAGCAGCATCGACTGGGGGGGCGCCGGAAACACCTTGTAC.

Turning to this clone: Mouse gene names and germline throughout. Read coverage stops 1 residue before the CDR3 terminus; the germline J gene supplies the remainder. The chain joins TRBV23 to TRBJ1-2. This CDR3 contains 15 residues. Germline V lookup: CDR1 KGHTA, CDR2 FQNQQP. The CDR3: CSSSQLADANSDYTF. Partial CDR3 DNA: TGCTCCAGCAGTCAATTGGCAGATGCAAACTCCGACTACACC.

A word on this clone: The gene names given are mouse names. The CDR3 end lies 1 residue beyond the end of the read and is filled in from the germline J gene. The chain employs TRBV26 and TRBJ1-6; possible D gene TRBD1, 5 bases. TRBJ1-6 is marked as an open reading frame, function uncertain. V dropped 6 bases and J dropped 6 bases, with 9 bases sitting between them. CDR3 size: 13 residues. Per germline, CDR1 KGHPV and CDR2 FQNQEV (reference sequence). The part of the CDR3 DNA that was read is TGTGCCAGCAGCCGGGACCCTAATTCGCCCCTCTAC. Translating it yields CASSRDPNSPLY. The full CDR3 protein reads CASSRDPNSPLYF.

This clone has just a few counts. The germline and genes are mouse ones. Read coverage stops 1 residue before the CDR3 terminus; the germline J gene supplies the remainder. The chain uses TRBV13-3 and TRBJ2-7; D is possibly TRBD1 (6 bases). V lost 2 bases and J lost 5, with 8 bases in between. This CDR3 has 12 residues. Germline V gene lookup returns CDR1 NNHDY and CDR2 SYVADS. The covered CDR3 bases are TGTGCCAGCAGTGACTCAGGGGATGAACAGTAC. Its protein is CASSDSGDEQY. The complete CDR3 protein is CASSDSGDEQYF.

This clone appeared a few times. All gene names here are mouse names. The read terminates 1 residue before the CDR3 end, so the remaining end is supplied by the germline J gene. The chain employs TRBV26 and TRBJ1-4, with 7 bases aligning to TRBD1. The CDR3 runs to 15 residues. In germline, CDR1 is KGHPV, CDR2 FQNQEV (reference sequence). V lost 6 bases and J lost 6; bases outside the gene matches: 10. This CDR3 is CASSLPRGRDERLFF. The CDR3 DNA, read in part, is TGTGCCAGCAGCCTGCCAAGGGGGCGCGACGAAAGATTATTT.

By share of the sample, this clone is medium-sized. These gene names are mouse names. The DNA read from the CDR3 is TGTGCCAGCAGTCCGGACAGGGGTTATGCTGAGCAGTTC. Its protein is CASSPDRGYAEQF. The full CDR3 sequence reads CASSPDRGYAEQFF. J is TRBJ2-1 and V is TRBV26; 9 positions match TRBD1. The read ends 1 residue early relative to the CDR3; the germline J gene fills the gap. CDR3 length: 14 residues. The ends lost 4 bases at V and 4 bases at J; junction bases unmatched: 2. Per the germline V gene, CDR1 is KGHPV and CDR2 is FQNQEV (reference sequence). The variable domain in full, with the rest retrieved from reference TRBV26 and TRBJ2-1, is NSKVIQTPRYLVKGQGQKAKMRCIPEKGHPVVFWYQQNKNNEFKFLINFQNQEVLQQIDMTEKRFSAECPSNSPCSLEIQSSEAGDSALYLCASSPDRGYAEQFFGPGTRLTVL.

To note about this clone: Gene names are mouse gene names. The DNA ends 1 residue before the CDR3 does, and the rest of the CDR3 is filled in from the germline J gene. The chain carries TRBV26 and TRBJ1-1, with TRBD1 matching over 8 bases. The J segment lost 1 base and the V segment lost 2 bases, leaving 3 bases of the junction unmatched. This CDR3 has 15 amino acids. Germline V CDR1 and CDR2: KGHPV, FQNQEV (reference sequence). CDR3 DNA (partial): TGTGCCAGCAGTCTGGGACAGGGAGGAAACACAGAAGTCTTC. Amino acids: CASSLGQGGNTEVF. The whole CDR3 reads CASSLGQGGNTEVFF.

With respect to this clone: Mouse gene names apply. The read terminates 1 residue before the CDR3 end, so the remaining end is supplied by the germline J gene. This chain connects TRBV3 to TRBJ1-1, with D hard to call. Germline CDR1 is SNHLY and CDR2 is FYNGKV (reference sequence). The CDR3 is made up of 12 amino acids. Trimming took off 5 bases at V and 0 bases at J, with 4 bases between the two ends. The CDR3 sequence is CASSRANTEVFF. The CDR3 DNA, read in part, is TGTGCCAGCAGCAGGGCAAACACAGAAGTCTTC.

Comments on this clone: Gene names and germline refer to mouse. Incomplete CDR3 DNA: TGTGCCAGCTCTCTCGAACTAAACACCGGGCAGCTCTAC. Translating it yields CASSLELNTGQLY. The entire CDR3 protein is CASSLELNTGQLYF. The chain combines TRBV12-2 with TRBJ2-2; D unclear. Read coverage stops 1 residue before the CDR3 terminus; the germline J gene supplies the remainder. This CDR3 has 14 residues. CDR1 and CDR2 (germline): SGHLS, HYDKME. V lost 0 bases and J lost 1, with 5 bases in between.

This clone was detected only a few times. The gene names here belong to mouse. The read terminates 1 residue ahead of where the CDR3 ends, so the germline J gene completes it. The J gene is TRBJ2-5, the V gene TRBV23; the D segment call TRBD2 is taken from the table without a DNA check. CDR3 length: 15 residues. Germline CDR1 is KGHTA and CDR2 is FQNQQP. CDR3 amino acids: CSSSQRLVDQDTQYF. The CDR3 bases that were read are TGCTCCAGCAGTCAAAGACTGGTGGACCAAGACACCCAGTAC.

This clone has only a few counts. Gene names refer to mouse genes. The read comes to an end 1 residue before the CDR3 does, leaving the germline J gene to fill in the end. The chain recombines TRBV13-1 with TRBJ2-4; D is perhaps TRBD1 (5 bases). Trimming stripped 3 bases from V and 0 bases from J, with 8 bases between. In germline, CDR1 is NSHNY, CDR2 SYGAGN. This CDR3 has 14 amino acids. CDR3 sequence reads: CASSVDRSQNTLYF. The CDR3 bases that were read are TGTGCCAGCAGTGTCGACAGAAGTCAAAACACCTTGTAC.

Concerning this clone: The genes and germline here are from mouse. The sequenced fragment ends 1 residue before the CDR3 boundary, so the rest is inferred from the germline J gene. The V call is TRBV23, the J call TRBJ2-2; the table calls TRBD2, which could not be checked here. This CDR3 is built from 15 residues. Germline values: CDR1 KGHTA, CDR2 FQNQQP. CDR3: CSSSHRWGNTGQLYF. CDR3 DNA (partial): TGCTCCAGCAGTCATAGGTGGGGGAACACCGGGCAGCTCTAC.

As for this clone: Genes and germline come from the mouse. The CDR3 end is not reached by the read, which stops 1 residue before it; the germline J gene fills it in. The chain joins TRBV16 to TRBJ2-5; 7 nucleotides agree with TRBD1. Germline CDR1 reads SGHSA; CDR2 reads FRNQAP. The CDR3 is 14 residues long. The trim removed 5 bases at V and 2 bases at J, leaving 4 bases unmatched. The sequenced CDR3 bases are TGTGCAAGCAGCCCCCGGGACAGCCAAGACACCCAGTAC. The encoded protein is CASSPRDSQDTQY. From start to end, the CDR3 is CASSPRDSQDTQYF.

Comment on this clone: Each gene name is a mouse one. Read sequence stops 1 residue before the CDR3 end, and the germline J gene provides the missing end. The rearrangement joins TRBV3 to TRBJ1-1; 8 nucleotides line up with TRBD1. The germline V gene has CDR1 SNHLY and CDR2 FYNGKV (reference sequence). Trimming took 6 bases from V and 5 from J; bases not matched to a gene: 2. The CDR3 sequence is 12 residues long. CDR3 in amino acids: CASSRDRTEVFF. CDR3 DNA (partial): TGTGCCAGCAGTCGGGACAGGACAGAAGTCTTC.

Notes on this clone: Gene names denote mouse genes. The read gets to within 1 residue of the CDR3 end, and the germline J gene fills in the rest. V is TRBV26 and J is TRBJ2-2, with TRBD1 matching 7 bases. Germline-derived CDR1 and CDR2 are KGHPV and FQNQEV (reference sequence). After removal of 0 bases from V and 2 bases from J, the junction contained 0 bases not matched to a gene. This CDR3 spans 15 amino acids. CDR3 DNA (partial): TGTGCCAGCAGTCTGTCGACAGGGAACACCGGGCAGCTCTAC. This sequence encodes CASSLSTGNTGQLY. The whole CDR3 region reads CASSLSTGNTGQLYF. Together with reference TRBV26 and TRBJ2-2, the CDR3 gives the full variable domain: NSKVIQTPRYLVKGQGQKAKMRCIPEKGHPVVFWYQQNKNNEFKFLINFQNQEVLQQIDMTEKRFSAECPSNSPCSLEIQSSEAGDSALYLCASSLSTGNTGQLYFGEGSKLTVL.

On this clone: Mouse gene names apply. Read coverage stops 1 residue before the CDR3 terminus; the germline J gene supplies the remainder. The rearrangement joins TRBV26 to TRBJ1-3; perhaps TRBD1 as D (5 bases). Trimming took off 2 bases at V and 2 bases at J, with 7 bases between the two ends. CDR3 length: 14 amino acids. Germline CDR1 KGHPV, CDR2 FQNQEV (reference sequence). The part of the CDR3 DNA that was read is TGTGCCAGCAGTCTGGTGGGGGCTGGAAATACGCTCTAT. As protein: CASSLVGAGNTLY. The CDR3 in its entirety is CASSLVGAGNTLYF.

As to this clone: Gene and germline names: mouse. The read terminates 1 residue ahead of where the CDR3 ends, so the germline J gene completes it. This chain joins TRBV22 and TRBJ2-5; the D call TRBD2 from the table was never checked on the DNA. TRBV22 is labeled a pseudogene. The CDR3 runs to 15 residues. CDR3 amino acids: CASSSGTGEGDTQYF. The sequenced part of the CDR3 DNA is TGTGCCAGCAGTTCCGGGACTGGGGAGGGAGACACCCAGTAC.

This clone occurred a few times. Each gene name is a mouse one. The read ends 1 residue shy of where the CDR3 ends; the end is completed using the germline J gene. The chain has TRBV26 and TRBJ2-5; D gene uncertain. Trimming removed 1 base from V and 0 bases from J, with 8 bases in between. CDR3 size: 15 residues. Looked up from germline, CDR1 is KGHPV and CDR2 is FQNQEV (reference sequence). The CDR3 protein is CASSLLGLNQDTQYF. The DNA read from the CDR3 is TGTGCCAGCAGTCTGTTAGGGCTTAACCAAGACACCCAGTAC.

About this clone: Gene labels here are mouse ones. The CDR3 is cut off 1 residue early in the read; its end comes from the germline J gene. The V call is TRBV26, the J call TRBJ1-6, with 7 positions matching TRBD1. TRBJ1-6 belongs to the ORF category, with a function that is uncertain. The CDR3 is 14 amino acids. V lost 7 bases, J lost 4 bases, and 4 bases stayed unmatched. CDR1 is KGHPV, CDR2 FQNQEV, per germline (reference sequence). The CDR3 DNA, read in part, is TGTGCCAGCACCCGGGACAGTTATAATTCGCCCCTCTAC. It specifies CASTRDSYNSPLY. The CDR3 as a whole reads CASTRDSYNSPLYF.

This clone is labeled medium-sized (0.01 to 0.1%). The genes and germline here are from mouse. The DNA ends 1 residue before the CDR3 does, and the rest of the CDR3 is filled in from the germline J gene. V gene TRBV26 combines with J gene TRBJ1-2, with 7 bases fitting TRBD1. The CDR3 has 13 residues. V gave up 7 bases and J gave up 4 bases; unmatched junction bases: 6. Germline CDR1 is KGHPV and CDR2 is FQNQEV (reference sequence). The chain's CDR3 is CASNRQGGSDYTF. Partial CDR3 DNA: TGTGCCAGCAACCGACAGGGTGGCTCCGACTACACC.

A note on this clone: Mouse gene names apply. The read terminates 1 residue before the CDR3 end, so the remaining end is supplied by the germline J gene. Distinct nucleotide sequences in the sample also encode this CDR3. The chain links TRBV26 to TRBJ2-5, with D hard to call. CDR3 length: 13 amino acids. Between the trimmed V and J ends, which lost 0 bases and 4 bases, there was a span of 5 bases. Germline values: CDR1 KGHPV, CDR2 FQNQEV (reference sequence). The sequenced CDR3 bases are TGTGCCAGCAGTCTGTCTGGGAAAGACACCCAGTAC. Protein sequence: CASSLSGKDTQY. The whole CDR3 protein is CASSLSGKDTQYF. Combining the CDR3 with reference TRBV26 and TRBJ2-5 gives the whole variable domain NSKVIQTPRYLVKGQGQKAKMRCIPEKGHPVVFWYQQNKNNEFKFLINFQNQEVLQQIDMTEKRFSAECPSNSPCSLEIQSSEAGDSALYLCASSLSGKDTQYFGPGTRLLVL.

This clone was seen a few times. The gene symbols are mouse symbols. The missing CDR3 end, 1 residue past where the read stops, is filled in from the germline J gene. The chain carries TRBV26 and TRBJ1-5; a possible D gene is TRBD1 (5 bases). V lost 4 bases to trimming and J lost 4 bases, with 8 bases between them. The germline gives CDR1 KGHPV, CDR2 FQNQEV (reference sequence). The CDR3 is made up of 13 amino acids. Partial CDR3 DNA: TGTGCCAGCAGTCCTCGACAGAACCAGGCTCCGCTT. Its translation: CASSPRQNQAPL. The whole CDR3 reads CASSPRQNQAPLF.

The sample holds a few counts of this clone. Here the gene names and germline are mouse. The read stops 1 residue short of the end of the CDR3; the missing end is completed from the germline J gene. J is TRBJ2-1 and V is TRBV29; D perhaps matches TRBD1 (8 bases). V lost 4 bases and J 4 bases, leaving 14 bases between the germline ends. CDR1 is MSHET and CDR2 is SYDVDS in the germline V gene. The CDR3 contains 15 residues. The CDR3 DNA, read in part, is TGTGCTAGCAGTTCCTCACAGGGGGGGTATGCTGAGCAGTTC. This codes for CASSSSQGGYAEQF. The full CDR3 protein is CASSSSQGGYAEQFF.

About this clone itself: Gene names follow the mouse nomenclature. The read finishes 1 residue shy of the CDR3 end, and the germline J gene is used to complete it. The chain joins TRBV13-2 to TRBJ2-4; D is unresolved. Trimming took off 2 bases at V and 0 bases at J, with 4 bases between the two ends. The CDR3 is 13 amino acids. Germline loops: CDR1 NNHNN, CDR2 SYGAGS (reference sequence). This CDR3 is CASGERSQNTLYF. The sequenced part of the CDR3 DNA is TGTGCCAGCGGTGAAAGGAGTCAAAACACCTTGTAC.

This clone was counted only a few times. Mouse names are used for the genes. The CDR3 end lies 1 residue beyond the end of the read and is filled in from the germline J gene. The rearrangement joins TRBV26 to TRBJ1-2, with D perhaps TRBD1 (6 bases). Germline CDR1 reads KGHPV; CDR2 reads FQNQEV (reference sequence). The CDR3 sequence is 13 residues long. Deletions cut 2 bases from V and 2 bases from J, with 6 bases between. CDR3 DNA (partial): TGTGCCAGCAGTCTGACAGGGAACTCCGACTACACC. It codes for CASSLTGNSDYT. The full CDR3 protein is CASSLTGNSDYTF. Variable domain in full (rest from reference TRBV26 and TRBJ1-2): NSKVIQTPRYLVKGQGQKAKMRCIPEKGHPVVFWYQQNKNNEFKFLINFQNQEVLQQIDMTEKRFSAECPSNSPCSLEIQSSEAGDSALYLCASSLTGNSDYTFGSGTRLLVI.

This clone was observed a handful of times. Any gene name here is a mouse gene name. The missing CDR3 end, 1 residue past where the read stops, is filled in from the germline J gene. The J gene is TRBJ2-7, the V gene TRBV13-3; 12 bases are shared with TRBD2. Looked up from germline, CDR1 is NNHDY and CDR2 is SYVADS. J lost 3 bases, V lost 5 bases, and 6 bases had no gene match. The CDR3 has 15 amino acids. This CDR3 reads CASSPGLGGFYEQYF. CDR3 bases read: TGTGCCAGCAGCCCGGGACTGGGGGGTTTCTATGAACAGTAC.

As to this clone: The gene symbols are mouse symbols. The read ends 1 residue before the CDR3 terminus; that terminus is restored from the germline J gene. The gene calls are TRBV13-3 and TRBJ2-5; TRBD2 matches at 10 bases. From germline, CDR1 is NNHDY and CDR2 SYVADS. J gave up 4 bases and V 0 bases, and 2 bases lay outside the gene matches. The CDR3 totals 15 residues. The CDR3 reads CASSDGGLGKDTQYF. The DNA read from the CDR3 is TGTGCCAGCAGTGATGGGGGACTGGGGAAAGACACCCAGTAC. Full variable domain (rest looked up from reference TRBV13-3 and TRBJ2-5): EAAVTQSPRSKVAVTGGKVTLSCHQTNNHDYMYWYRQDTGHGLRLIHYSYVADSTEKGDIPDGYKASRPSQENFSLILELASLSQTAVYFCASSDGGLGKDTQYFGPGTRLLVL.

Regarding this clone: The genes are named according to mouse. The read ends 1 residue shy of where the CDR3 ends; the end is completed using the germline J gene. The V gene is TRBV26, the J gene TRBJ1-3; TRBD1 might be the D (5 bases). Germline CDR1 KGHPV, CDR2 FQNQEV (reference sequence). Trimming shortened V by 0 bases and J by 1 base, and 7 bases separated the two germline ends. This CDR3 spans 15 amino acids. The CDR3 protein is CASSLSKGSGNTLYF. The CDR3 DNA, read in part, is TGTGCCAGCAGTCTGTCGAAGGGGTCTGGAAATACGCTCTAT.

This clone counts as medium-sized. Genes here carry mouse names. The CDR3 end is not reached by the read, which stops 1 residue before it; the germline J gene fills it in. The gene calls are TRBV23 and TRBJ1-4; TRBD1 was called by the table and not checked on the DNA. CDR1 KGHTA and CDR2 FQNQQP come from the germline V gene. CDR3 length: 13 residues. The part of the CDR3 DNA that was read is TGCTCCAGCAGTCGGGACATCAACGAAAGATTATTT. Residues: CSSSRDINERLF. The whole CDR3 sequence is CSSSRDINERLFF.